This TCR beta chain was recovered during a study of CD8 T cells in Susac syndrome. Turning to this clonotype: Its antigen is not identified.

RNA totalling roughly 0.45 to 1 ug underwent reverse transcription with random hexamers. The immunoSEQ assay covered 54 Vbeta and 13 Jbeta segments for CDR3. MiXCR was run by TCRdb on the immunoSEQ multiplex PCR reads, yielding one entry per CDR3 protein. The table records around 300,000 distinct CDR3 sequences, about 89% of them present only once. Germline lookup yields CDR1 MNHEY and CDR2 SVGAGI. The ends were cut back, 4 bases at V and 3 bases at J, with 12 bases in the middle. The CDR3 has 14 residues. The study, taken as a whole, reports: An acknowledgment was made by the study that its TCR sequencing and HLA analysis involved relatively few individuals.

The V and J genes are TRBV6-5 and TRBJ2-5; D gene unclear. The sequence was collected from a human donor with multiple sclerosis. Sequenced: CD8+ T cells from PBMCs. The CDR3 region is CASSWATNKETQYF. In nucleotides, the CDR3 is TGTGCCAGCAGTTGGGCCACCAATAAAGAGACCCAGTACTTC.